This T cell receptor (beta chain) was retrieved from a study of T-cell memory formation after mild COVID-19. TCRdb re-derived calls from the 5' RACE reads in MiXCR, one entry per CDR3 protein. This table holds tens of thousands of distinct CDR3 sequences, about 13% found once. This clonotype came up a few times. This CDR3 has 12 residues. Germline trimming cut 5 bases from V and 10 bases from J; bases unmatched to any gene: 5. In germline, CDR1 is SGHTA, CDR2 FQGTGA. The receptor's source is an adult woman who had mild COVID-19 (a few samples of this study predate the infection). Cell type and time point are not known. The sample comprised PBMCs or a T cell subset sorted from them (not recorded which). The chain employs TRBV7-3 and TRBJ2-1; 7 nucleotides line up with TRBD2. CDR3 coding DNA: TGTGCCAGCAGCGCTGGGACTACGGAGCAGTTCTTC. As protein: CASSAGTTEQFF. The whole variable domain, filled in from reference TRBV7-3 and TRBJ2-1, reads GAGVSQTPSNKVTEKGKYVELRCDPISGHTALYWYRQSLGQGPEFLIYFQGTGAADDSGLPNDRFFAVRPEGSVSTLKIQRTERGDSAVYLCASSAGTTEQFFGPGTRLTVL.